The 10 T cell receptor beta chains listed next were all sequenced from one sample in a study of early T cells in non-severe SARS-CoV-2 infection. TCRdb passed the 5' RACE reads through MiXCR, listing each CDR3 protein once. This table has around 52,000 distinct CDR3 sequences, approximately 6% appearing once. Sequencing was performed on whole blood. The receptor source for this set is an adult who was a healthcare worker with PCR-confirmed SARS-CoV-2 infection or an uninfected control (not recorded which).

This clonotype was recorded at least ten times. The chain links TRBV6-2 or TRBV6-3 to TRBJ2-5; D is ambiguous. Trimming took off 4 bases at V and 4 bases at J, with 16 bases between the two ends. CDR3 size: 15 residues. CDR1 is MNHEY and CDR2 is SVGEGT in the germline V gene. The CDR3: CASSLGPLVGETQYF. CDR3 nucleotides: TGTGCCAGCAGTTTAGGACCGCTCGTTGGAGAGACCCAGTACTTC.

This clonotype was recorded many times. The rearrangement joins TRBV19 to TRBJ1-2, with D maybe TRBD1 (5 bases). The CDR3 spans 14 residues. The V end was cut by 5 bases, the J end by 6 bases, with 16 bases between. Germline CDR1 LNHDA, CDR2 SQIVND (reference sequence). The CDR3 nucleotides are TGTGCCAGTAGTGATGGTGGGGGTGTAAATGGCTACACCTTC. It yields the protein CASSDGGGVNGYTF.

This clonotype was detected many times. This chain joins TRBV5-1 and TRBJ2-1; 8 nucleotides line up with TRBD1. The CDR3 spans 15 residues. Germline assignment: CDR1 SGHRS and CDR2 YFSETQ. The ends lost 0 bases at V and 2 bases at J; junction bases unmatched: 1. The CDR3 protein is CASSLGDRTYNEQFF. In nucleotides, the CDR3 is TGCGCCAGCAGCTTGGGGGACAGGACCTACAATGAGCAGTTCTTC.

This chain's CDR3 is CASSLGDKRNGYTF. The CDR3, as DNA: TGCGCCAGCAGCTTGGGTGACAAGAGGAATGGCTACACCTTC. The rearrangement uses TRBV5-1 and TRBJ1-2; D is unclear. The CDR3 contains 14 residues. Trimming pared 0 bases from V and 6 bases from J, leaving 12 bases between. From germline, CDR1 is SGHRS and CDR2 YFSETQ. Variable domain in full (rest from reference TRBV5-1 and TRBJ1-2): KAGVTQTPRYLIKTRGQQVTLSCSPISGHRSVSWYQQTPGQGLQFLFEYFSETQRNKGNFPGRFSGRQFSNSRSEMNVSTLELGDSALYLCASSLGDKRNGYTFGSGTRLTVV.

J is TRBJ1-4 and V is TRBV28, with D hard to call. The CDR3 is made up of 16 amino acids. Per germline, CDR1 MDHEN and CDR2 SYDVKM. Trimming took 1 base from V and 6 from J, leaving 15 bases between them. CDR3 region: CASSLSREWRHEKLFF. The CDR3 DNA follows: TGTGCCAGCAGTTTATCTAGGGAATGGCGGCATGAAAAACTGTTTTTT.

This clonotype occurred a few times. The chain couples TRBV7-2 to TRBJ2-7, with D maybe TRBD1 (5 bases). CDR1 SGHTA and CDR2 FQGNSA come from the germline V gene. The CDR3 has 15 residues. With 5 bases removed from V and 0 bases from J, the gap between germline ends came to 14 bases. The CDR3 loop reads CASSPDRASSYEQYF. DNA of the CDR3: TGTGCCAGCAGCCCCGACAGAGCTAGCTCCTACGAGCAGTACTTC.

Only a few counts were recorded for this clonotype. The chain uses TRBV20-1 and TRBJ2-1; 7 bases map to TRBD1. Per the germline V gene, CDR1 is DFQATT and CDR2 is SNEGSKA (reference sequence). The CDR3 extends over 15 amino acids. V was clipped by 4 bases and J by 8 bases; unmatched bases: 14. The CDR3 DNA sequence: TGCAGTGCTACTTCACAGGGGTTTGATATCGATGAGCAGTTCTTC. Translated: CSATSQGFDIDEQFF.

Ten or more counts support this clonotype. This chain links TRBV10-1 with TRBJ1-5, with 7 bases lining up with TRBD1. The trim removed 6 bases at V and 7 bases at J, leaving 9 bases unmatched. The CDR3 runs 14 residues. From germline, CDR1 is WNHNN and CDR2 SYGVQD (reference sequence). DNA for the CDR3: TGCGCCAGCAGGGAGACAGGGAATACGCAGCCCCAGCATTTT. This encodes CASRETGNTQPQHF.

The chain combines TRBV2 with TRBJ2-3, with D possibly being TRBD1 (6 bases). The CDR3 loop spans 15 amino acids. Per germline, CDR1 SNHLY and CDR2 FYNNEI. The V and J ends lost 3 bases and 4 bases respectively, with 14 bases between them. The CDR3 region has the DNA TGTGCCAGCAGTGAGGACAGCGCCGGAGCAGATACGCAGTATTTT. Its protein is CASSEDSAGADTQYF.

This clonotype was detected a few times. The gene calls are TRBV19 and TRBJ1-1; D might be TRBD1 (6 bases). Germline V lookup: CDR1 LNHDA, CDR2 SQIVND (reference sequence). CDR3 length: 15 amino acids. V lost 7 bases and J lost 1, with 16 bases in between. The CDR3 DNA is TGTGCCAGTACCCGACAGGCCCGACCGAACACTGAAGCTTTCTTT. Amino acids: CASTRQARPNTEAFF.